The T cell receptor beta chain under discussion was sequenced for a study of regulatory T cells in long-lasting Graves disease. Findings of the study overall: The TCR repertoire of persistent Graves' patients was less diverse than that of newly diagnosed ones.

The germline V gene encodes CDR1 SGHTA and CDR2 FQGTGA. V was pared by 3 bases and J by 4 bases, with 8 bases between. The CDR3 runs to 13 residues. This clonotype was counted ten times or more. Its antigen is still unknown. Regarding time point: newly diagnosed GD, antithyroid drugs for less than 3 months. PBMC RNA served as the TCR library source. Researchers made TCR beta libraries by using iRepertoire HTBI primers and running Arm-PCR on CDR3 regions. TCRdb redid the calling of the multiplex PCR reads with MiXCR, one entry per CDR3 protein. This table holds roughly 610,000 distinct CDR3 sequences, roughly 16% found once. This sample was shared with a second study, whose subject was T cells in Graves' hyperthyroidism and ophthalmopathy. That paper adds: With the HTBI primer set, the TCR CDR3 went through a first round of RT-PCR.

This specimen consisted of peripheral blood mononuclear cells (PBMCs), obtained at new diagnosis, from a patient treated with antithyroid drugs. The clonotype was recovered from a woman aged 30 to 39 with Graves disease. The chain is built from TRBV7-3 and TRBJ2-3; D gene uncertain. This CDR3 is CASSFGPPDTQYF. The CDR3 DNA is TGTGCCAGCAGCTTCGGTCCGCCAGATACGCAGTATTTT.